Following are 18 T cell receptor beta chains from one sample sequenced in a study of Ad26.COV2.S vaccination and SARS-CoV-2 variants (TCRdb year 2021). The library relied on the immunoSEQ multiplex PCR assay. TCRdb obtained this table from immuneACCESS and retained in-frame rearrangements with V and J assigned. These tables miss some clones; where compared with another copy, unresolved V genes account for less than half of the shortfall, and the remainder is unexplained. Recorded for this sample are about 480,000 clones; 70% to 90% of them occurred a single time. Together, the top ten hold roughly 13% of the sample. The treatment or condition label of this sample denotes: around 19 received Ad26.COV2.S at low or high dose, single or two shots; about 5 received placebo; per-sample allocation not given. For vaccine and placebo recipients, repertoires were sequenced using samples collected on day 63 after the first injection.

The source was peripheral blood, collected in a trial of Ad26.COV2.S vaccine versus placebo. The receptor set was obtained from a person between 18 and 65 years old who received the Ad26.COV2.S COVID-19 vaccine or a placebo.

The chain is built from TRBV7-3 and TRBJ2-5; 10 nucleotides match TRBD1. After removal of 5 bases from V and 1 base from J, the junction contained 4 bases not matched to a gene. Germline V gives CDR1 SGHTA, CDR2 FQGTGA. There are 15 residues in the CDR3. In DNA form, the CDR3 reads TGTGCCAGCAGCCCGGACAGGGGGTCCCAAGAGACCCAGTACTTC. Its translation: CASSPDRGSQETQYF. Variable domain in full (rest from reference TRBV7-3 and TRBJ2-5): GAGVSQTPSNKVTEKGKYVELRCDPISGHTALYWYRQSLGQGPEFLIYFQGTGAADDSGLPNDRFFAVRPEGSVSTLKIQRTERGDSAVYLCASSPDRGSQETQYFGPGTRLLVL.

The chain links TRBV5-3 to TRBJ2-7; D not resolved. TRBV5-3 is marked as an open reading frame, function uncertain. This CDR3 has 10 amino acids. V lost 7 bases to trimming and J lost 13 bases, with 15 bases between them. The CDR3 here is CARWTRGTYF. CDR3 nucleotides: TGTGCCAGATGGACCCGTGGAACTTACTTC.

The genes are TRBV6-4 and TRBJ2-3; 7 bases match TRBD1. The CDR3 is 15 amino acids. After removal of 4 bases from V and 5 bases from J, the junction contained 9 bases not matched to a gene. Germline CDR1 and CDR2: MRHNA and SNTAGT. CDR3 amino acids: CASSALPTGLDTQYF. The CDR3 region has the DNA TGTGCCAGCAGTGCCCTCCCGACAGGGTTAGATACGCAGTATTTT.

This sequence joins TRBV11-3 and TRBJ1-3; 9 bases align to TRBD1. CDR1 SGHNT and CDR2 YENEEA come from the germline V gene. This CDR3 is built from 16 residues. The V and J ends lost 5 bases and 4 bases, in that order; junction bases with no gene match: 9. CDR3 bases: TGTGCCAGCAGCGCGACGGGACAGGGAGGCGGAAACACCATATATTTT. The encoded protein is CASSATGQGGGNTIYF.

This rearrangement joins TRBV4-3 to TRBJ1-1; possibly TRBD1 for D (5 bases). Trimming took off 2 bases at V and 3 bases at J, with 10 bases between the two ends. The CDR3 is 14 residues long. Germline V CDR1 and CDR2: LGHNA, YSLEER. As DNA, the CDR3 is TGCGCCAGCAGCCAATGGGGGGAACACACTGAAGCTTTCTTT. Translating it yields CASSQWGEHTEAFF.

This chain connects TRBV5-1 to TRBJ2-3; the match to TRBD2 covers 7 bases. J lost 2 bases, V lost 6 bases, and 30 bases had no gene match. This CDR3 region has 22 residues. Germline V gives CDR1 SGHRS, CDR2 YFSETQ. CDR3: CASNTGTRGLEVARGFTDTQYF. The DNA for the CDR3 is TGCGCCAGCAACACCGGGACGAGAGGACTAGAGGTAGCCCGGGGCTTCACAGATACGCAGTATTTT.

The chain employs TRBV30 and TRBJ2-1; 7 bases agree with TRBD2. CDR1 and CDR2 from the germline V gene are GTSNPN and SVGIG (reference sequence). This CDR3 has 16 residues. Germline trimming cut 0 bases from V and 9 bases from J; bases unmatched to any gene: 14. CDR3 sequence (DNA): TGTGCCTGGAGTGTACTAAGTGGGAGGGCCATTGGTGAGCAGTTCTTC. Its translation is CAWSVLSGRAIGEQFF.

J is TRBJ1-6 and V is TRBV5-1, with 7 bases fitting TRBD1. From germline, CDR1 is SGHRS and CDR2 YFSETQ. The CDR3 contains 13 residues. V shed 2 bases, J shed 13 bases, and the junction held 6 bases outside the gene matches. In DNA form, the CDR3 reads TGCGCCAGCAGCTTCACAGGGGTGGAGCCCCTCCACTTT. Translated: CASSFTGVEPLHF.

This clone was seen a single time. V is TRBV29-1 and J is TRBJ2-2; D uncertain. The germline V gene encodes CDR1 SQVTM and CDR2 ANQGSEA. The V end was cut by 6 bases, the J end by 6 bases, with 14 bases between. The length of the CDR3 is 13 residues. CDR3 loop: CSVTKGGSGELFF. The CDR3 coding sequence is TGCAGCGTCACTAAGGGTGGGTCCGGGGAGCTGTTTTTT.

The rearrangement links TRBV28 to TRBJ1-2; the D gene is possibly TRBD1 (5 bases). V was shortened by 11 bases and J by 4 bases, with 14 bases between the two germline ends. Germline CDR1 is MDHEN and CDR2 is SYDVKM. CDR3 size: 12 residues. This CDR3 reads CAAARDRYGYTF. In DNA, the CDR3 is TGTGCCGCGGCAAGGGACCGCTATGGCTACACCTTC.

The V gene is TRBV6-5, the J gene TRBJ1-2; 9 positions agree with TRBD1. In germline, CDR1 is MNHEY, CDR2 SVGAGI. The CDR3 extends over 14 amino acids. The V and J ends lost 7 bases and 5 bases, in that order; junction bases with no gene match: 8. The CDR3 DNA sequence: TGTGCCAGCACCCACCCCGGGACAGGGTATGGCTACACCTTC. Amino acids: CASTHPGTGYGYTF.

The J gene is TRBJ2-7, the V gene TRBV25-1, with TRBD2 identical over 9 bases. From germline, CDR1 is MGHDK and CDR2 SYGVNS. J lost 6 bases, V lost 6 bases, and 12 bases had no gene match. This CDR3 is 15 amino acids long. Written as DNA, the CDR3 is TGTGCCAGCAGCCCTCTTAGCGGGAGAGGTGGCGAGCAGTACTTC. Translating it yields CASSPLSGRGGEQYF.

This chain joins TRBV5-1 and TRBJ2-1; 7 bases align to TRBD1. Germline CDR1 and CDR2: SGHRS and YFSETQ. Trimming at V came to 3 bases and at J to 0 bases, leaving 3 bases not matched to a gene. This CDR3 comprises 15 residues. The CDR3 DNA follows: TGCGCCAGCAGCTGGACAGGATCCTCCTACAATGAGCAGTTCTTC. It translates to CASSWTGSSYNEQFF.

The rearrangement joins TRBV2 to TRBJ1-2; D gene ambiguous. Germline CDR1 is SNHLY and CDR2 is FYNNEI. Trimming stripped 3 bases from V and 6 bases from J, with 5 bases between. This CDR3 is 11 amino acids long. CDR3 coding DNA: TGTGCCAGCAGTGAGGGTGATGGCTACACCTTC. Its protein product is CASSEGDGYTF. Complete variable domain (other parts from reference TRBV2 and TRBJ1-2): EPEVTQTPSHQVTQMGQEVILRCVPISNHLYFYWYRQILGQKVEFLVSFYNNEISEKSEIFDDQFSVERPDGSNFTLKIRSTKLEDSAMYFCASSEGDGYTFGSGTRLTVV.

This chain joins TRBV4-3 and TRBJ2-3; 7 bases line up with TRBD2. V lost 5 bases to trimming and J lost 0 bases; unmatched junction nucleotides: 8. This CDR3 comprises 16 residues. Germline CDR1 reads LGHNA; CDR2 reads YSLEER. The CDR3 region is CASSEEPSGSTDTQYF. The DNA for the CDR3 is TGCGCCAGCAGCGAGGAGCCTAGCGGTAGCACAGATACGCAGTATTTT.

The V and J genes are TRBV5-1 and TRBJ2-1; the D is unclear. V lost 1 base and J lost 8, with 19 bases in between. Germline values: CDR1 SGHRS, CDR2 YFSETQ. This CDR3 has 16 amino acids. This CDR3 is CASSLPPTLLTYEQFF. The CDR3 nucleotides read TGCGCCAGCAGCTTGCCCCCGACCCTACTCACCTATGAGCAGTTCTTC.

The genes are TRBV5-4 and TRBJ2-1, with D perhaps matching TRBD2 (6 bases). CDR1 and CDR2 (germline): SGHNT, YYREEE (reference sequence). The CDR3 extends over 14 amino acids. V lost 1 base, J lost 8 bases, and 13 bases lay in between. CDR3 region: CASSLRDWAHEQFF. CDR3 sequence (DNA): TGTGCCAGCAGCTTGCGGGACTGGGCCCATGAGCAGTTCTTC.

As to this clone: Other DNA sequences of this sample code for an identical CDR3. V usage is TRBV7-9 and J usage is TRBJ1-2, with TRBD1 as a possible D gene (5 bases). The V end lost 5 bases, the J end lost 5 bases, and 12 bases lay between the germline ends. The CDR3 runs to 13 residues. Germline V lookup: CDR1 SEHNR, CDR2 FQNEAQ (reference sequence). Here the CDR3 reads CASSRGGGYGYTF. In DNA form, the CDR3 reads TGTGCCAGCAGCCGCGGGGGAGGATATGGCTACACCTTC.